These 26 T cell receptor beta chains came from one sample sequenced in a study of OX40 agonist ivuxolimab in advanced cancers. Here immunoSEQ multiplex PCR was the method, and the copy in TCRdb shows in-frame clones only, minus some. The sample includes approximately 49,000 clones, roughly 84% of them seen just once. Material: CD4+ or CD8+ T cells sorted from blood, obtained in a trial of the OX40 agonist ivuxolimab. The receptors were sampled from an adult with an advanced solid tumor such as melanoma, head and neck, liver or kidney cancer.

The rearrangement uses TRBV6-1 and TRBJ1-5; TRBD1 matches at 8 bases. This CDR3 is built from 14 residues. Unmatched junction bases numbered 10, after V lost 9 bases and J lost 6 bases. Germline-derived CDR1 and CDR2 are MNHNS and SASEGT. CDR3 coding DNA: TGTGCCAGAGTTTTTGGACAGGGAAGTCAGCCCCAGCATTTT. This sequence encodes CARVFGQGSQPQHF.

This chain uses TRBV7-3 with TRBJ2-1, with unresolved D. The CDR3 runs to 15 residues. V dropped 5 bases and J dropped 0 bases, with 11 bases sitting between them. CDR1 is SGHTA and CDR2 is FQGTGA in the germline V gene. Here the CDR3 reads CASSDPSYSYNEQFF. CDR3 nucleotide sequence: TGTGCCAGCAGCGATCCTTCGTACTCCTACAATGAGCAGTTCTTC.

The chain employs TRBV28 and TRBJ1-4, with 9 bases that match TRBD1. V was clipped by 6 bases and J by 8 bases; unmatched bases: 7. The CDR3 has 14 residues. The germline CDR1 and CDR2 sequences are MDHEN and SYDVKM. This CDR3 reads CASSLGQGREKLFF. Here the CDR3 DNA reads TGTGCCAGCAGCTTGGGACAGGGAAGAGAAAAACTGTTTTTT.

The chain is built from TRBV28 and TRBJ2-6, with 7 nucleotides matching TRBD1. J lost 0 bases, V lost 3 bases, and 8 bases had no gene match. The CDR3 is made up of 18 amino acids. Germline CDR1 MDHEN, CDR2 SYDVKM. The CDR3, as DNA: TGTGCCAGCAGTTTCTGGGACAGAGCTGCCTCTGGGGCCAACGTCCTGACTTTC. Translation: CASSFWDRAASGANVLTF.

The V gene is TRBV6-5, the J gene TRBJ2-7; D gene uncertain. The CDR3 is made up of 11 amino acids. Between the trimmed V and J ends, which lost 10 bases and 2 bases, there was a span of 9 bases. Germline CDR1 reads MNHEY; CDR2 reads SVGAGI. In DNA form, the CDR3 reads TGTGCCACTAGTTGGACCTACGAGCAGTACTTC. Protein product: CATSWTYEQYF.

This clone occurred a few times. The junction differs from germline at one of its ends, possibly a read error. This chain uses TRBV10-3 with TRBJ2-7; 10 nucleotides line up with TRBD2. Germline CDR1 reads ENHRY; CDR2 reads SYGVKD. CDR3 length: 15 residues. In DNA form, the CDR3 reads TGTGCCAGCAGTGAAACTAGCGGGATCTCCTACGAGCAGTACTTC. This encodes CASSETSGISYEQYF.

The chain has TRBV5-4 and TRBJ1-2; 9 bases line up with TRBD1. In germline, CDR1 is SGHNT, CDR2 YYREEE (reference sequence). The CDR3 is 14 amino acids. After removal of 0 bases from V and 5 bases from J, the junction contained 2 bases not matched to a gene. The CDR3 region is CASSLAGTGYGYTF. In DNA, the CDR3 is TGTGCCAGCAGCTTGGCCGGGACAGGGTATGGCTACACCTTC.

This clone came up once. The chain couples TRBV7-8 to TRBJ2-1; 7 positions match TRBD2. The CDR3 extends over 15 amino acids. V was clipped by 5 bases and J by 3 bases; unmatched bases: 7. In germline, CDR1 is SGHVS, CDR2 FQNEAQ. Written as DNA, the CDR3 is TGTGCCAGCAGCCATCGGGAGGAATACTACAATGAGCAGTTCTTC. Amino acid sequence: CASSHREEYYNEQFF. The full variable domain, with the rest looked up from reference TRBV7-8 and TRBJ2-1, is GAGVSQSPRYKVAKRGQDVALRCDPISGHVSLFWYQQALGQGPEFLTYFQNEAQLDKSGLPSDRFFAERPEGSVSTLKIQRTQQEDSAVYLCASSHREEYYNEQFFGPGTRLTVL.

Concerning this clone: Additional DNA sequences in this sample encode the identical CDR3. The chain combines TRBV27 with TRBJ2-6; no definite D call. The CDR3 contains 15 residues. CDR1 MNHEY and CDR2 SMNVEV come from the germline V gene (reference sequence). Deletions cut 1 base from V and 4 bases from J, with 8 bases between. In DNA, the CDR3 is TGTGCCAGCAGTTTATTATGGAGCGGGGCCAACGTCCTGACTTTC. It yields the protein CASSLLWSGANVLTF.

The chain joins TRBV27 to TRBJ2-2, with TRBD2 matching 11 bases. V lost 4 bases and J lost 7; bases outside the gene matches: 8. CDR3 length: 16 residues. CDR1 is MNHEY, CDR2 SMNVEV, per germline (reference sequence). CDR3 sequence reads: CASSSRLAGLNGELFF. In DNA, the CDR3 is TGTGCCAGCAGTTCTCGACTAGCGGGACTGAACGGGGAGCTGTTTTTT.

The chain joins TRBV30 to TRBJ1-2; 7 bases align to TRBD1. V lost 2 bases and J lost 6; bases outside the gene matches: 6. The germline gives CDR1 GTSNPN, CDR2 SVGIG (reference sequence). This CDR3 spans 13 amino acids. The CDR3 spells CAWSILQGDGYTF. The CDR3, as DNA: TGTGCCTGGAGTATTCTCCAGGGGGATGGCTACACCTTC.

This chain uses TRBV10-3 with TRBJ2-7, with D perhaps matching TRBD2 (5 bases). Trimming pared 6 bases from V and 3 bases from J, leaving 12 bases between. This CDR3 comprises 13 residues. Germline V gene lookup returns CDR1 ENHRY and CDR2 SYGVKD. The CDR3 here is CAIRVLANYEQYF. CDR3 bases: TGTGCCATCAGGGTGCTAGCTAACTACGAGCAGTACTTC.

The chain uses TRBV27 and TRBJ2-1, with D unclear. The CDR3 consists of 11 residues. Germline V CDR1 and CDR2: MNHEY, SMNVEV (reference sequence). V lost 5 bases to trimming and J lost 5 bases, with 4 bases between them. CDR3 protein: CASSANNEQFF. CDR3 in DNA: TGTGCCAGCAGTGCTAACAATGAGCAGTTCTTC.

CDR3 sequence: CASSPGQGRSYNEQFF. In nucleotides, the CDR3 is TGTGCCAGCTCACCCGGGCAGGGTAGATCCTACAATGAGCAGTTCTTC. This rearrangement joins TRBV18 to TRBJ2-1, with D tentatively TRBD1 (5 bases). This CDR3 has 16 amino acids. Germline CDR1 KGHSH, CDR2 LQKENI. The V end was cut by 3 bases, the J end by 1 base, with 13 bases between.

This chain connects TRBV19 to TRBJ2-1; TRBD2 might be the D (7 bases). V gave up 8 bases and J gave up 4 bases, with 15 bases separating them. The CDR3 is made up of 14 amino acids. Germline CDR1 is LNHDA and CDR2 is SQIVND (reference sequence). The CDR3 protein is CASCDAGAYNEQFF. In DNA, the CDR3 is TGTGCCAGTTGTGATGCGGGGGCGTACAATGAGCAGTTCTTC.

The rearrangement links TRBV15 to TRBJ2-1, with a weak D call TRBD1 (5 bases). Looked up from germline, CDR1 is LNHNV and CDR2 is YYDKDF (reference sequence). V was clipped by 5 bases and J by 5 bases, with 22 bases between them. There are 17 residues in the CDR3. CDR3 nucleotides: TGTGCCACCAGCGGCTCCCCCGGTGGGGCCTACAACAATGAGCAGTTCTTC. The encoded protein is CATSGSPGGAYNNEQFF.

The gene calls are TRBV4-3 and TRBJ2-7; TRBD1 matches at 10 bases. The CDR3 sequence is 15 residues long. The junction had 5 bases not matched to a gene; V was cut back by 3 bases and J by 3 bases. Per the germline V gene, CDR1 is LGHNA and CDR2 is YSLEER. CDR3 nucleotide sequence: TGCGCCAGCAGCCAGTGGACAGGGGGGAACTACGAGCAGTACTTC. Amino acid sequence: CASSQWTGGNYEQYF.

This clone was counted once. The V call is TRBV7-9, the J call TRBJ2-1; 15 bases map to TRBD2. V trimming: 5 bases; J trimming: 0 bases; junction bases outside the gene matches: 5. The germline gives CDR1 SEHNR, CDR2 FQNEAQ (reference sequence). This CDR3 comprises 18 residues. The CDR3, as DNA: TGTGCCAGCAGCCCGGGACTAGCGGGAGGTTACTCCTACAATGAGCAGTTCTTC. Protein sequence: CASSPGLAGGYSYNEQFF.

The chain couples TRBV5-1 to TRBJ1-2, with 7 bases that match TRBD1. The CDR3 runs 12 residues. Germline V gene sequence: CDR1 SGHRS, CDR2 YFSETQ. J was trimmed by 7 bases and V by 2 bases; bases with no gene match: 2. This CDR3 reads CASSFSGGGYTF. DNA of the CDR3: TGCGCCAGCAGCTTCTCAGGGGGTGGCTACACCTTC. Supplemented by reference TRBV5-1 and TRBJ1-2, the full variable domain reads KAGVTQTPRYLIKTRGQQVTLSCSPISGHRSVSWYQQTPGQGLQFLFEYFSETQRNKGNFPGRFSGRQFSNSRSEMNVSTLELGDSALYLCASSFSGGGYTFGSGTRLTVV.

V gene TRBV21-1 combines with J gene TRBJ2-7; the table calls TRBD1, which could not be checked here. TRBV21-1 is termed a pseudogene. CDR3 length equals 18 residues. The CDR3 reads CASSKDQDRETFSYEQYF. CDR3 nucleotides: TGTGCCAGCAGCAAAGATCAGGACAGGGAAACGTTCTCCTACGAGCAGTACTTC.

CDR3 DNA: TGTGCCAGCAGCGGAGGGACAGGCCTTGGAAACACCATATATTTT. Its translation: CASSGGTGLGNTIYF. The chain combines TRBV7-9 with TRBJ1-3; TRBD1 aligns across 8 bases. V lost 5 bases and J lost 3; bases outside the gene matches: 6. This CDR3 is 15 amino acids long. Germline V lookup: CDR1 SEHNR, CDR2 FQNEAQ (reference sequence). Based on the CDR3 plus reference TRBV7-9 and TRBJ1-3, the full variable domain is DTGVSQNPRHKITKRGQNVTFRCDPISEHNRLYWYRQTLGQGPEFLTYFQNEAQLEKSRLLSDRFSAERPKGSFSTLEIQRTEQGDSAMYLCASSGGTGLGNTIYFGEGSWLTVV.

The CDR3 loop reads CASSYGQGASYTF. Here the CDR3 DNA reads TGTGCCAGCAGTTACGGGCAGGGGGCGAGCTACACCTTC. V usage is TRBV6-5 and J usage is TRBJ1-2, with 8 positions matching TRBD1. The CDR3 is made up of 13 amino acids. V dropped 2 bases and J dropped 9; count of bases not matched to a gene: 5. Germline-derived CDR1 and CDR2 are MNHEY and SVGAGI.

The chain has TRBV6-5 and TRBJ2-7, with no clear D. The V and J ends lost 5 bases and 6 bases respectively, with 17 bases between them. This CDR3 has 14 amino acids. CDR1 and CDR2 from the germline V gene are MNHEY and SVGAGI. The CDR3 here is CASSMTLQEAEQYF. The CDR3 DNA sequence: TGTGCCAGCAGTATGACTCTCCAAGAGGCCGAGCAGTACTTC.

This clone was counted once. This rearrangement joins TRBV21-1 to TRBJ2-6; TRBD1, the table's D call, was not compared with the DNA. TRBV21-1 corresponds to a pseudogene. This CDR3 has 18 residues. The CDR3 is CASSTPGQGDSGANVLTF. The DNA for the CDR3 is TGTGCCAGCAGCACACCGGGACAGGGTGACTCTGGGGCCAACGTCCTGACTTTC.

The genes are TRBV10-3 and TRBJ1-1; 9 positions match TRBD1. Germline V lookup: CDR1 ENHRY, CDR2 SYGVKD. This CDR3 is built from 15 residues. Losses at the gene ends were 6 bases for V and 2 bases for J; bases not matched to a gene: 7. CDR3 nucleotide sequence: TGTGCCATCAGCTCCGGGACAGGGATAAACACTGAAGCTTTCTTT. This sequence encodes CAISSGTGINTEAFF.

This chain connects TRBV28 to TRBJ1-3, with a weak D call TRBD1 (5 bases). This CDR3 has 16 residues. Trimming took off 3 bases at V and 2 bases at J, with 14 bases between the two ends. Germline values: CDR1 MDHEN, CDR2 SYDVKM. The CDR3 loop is CASSFRPGTAGNTIYF. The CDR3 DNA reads TGTGCCAGCAGTTTTCGGCCGGGGACGGCTGGAAACACCATATATTTT.